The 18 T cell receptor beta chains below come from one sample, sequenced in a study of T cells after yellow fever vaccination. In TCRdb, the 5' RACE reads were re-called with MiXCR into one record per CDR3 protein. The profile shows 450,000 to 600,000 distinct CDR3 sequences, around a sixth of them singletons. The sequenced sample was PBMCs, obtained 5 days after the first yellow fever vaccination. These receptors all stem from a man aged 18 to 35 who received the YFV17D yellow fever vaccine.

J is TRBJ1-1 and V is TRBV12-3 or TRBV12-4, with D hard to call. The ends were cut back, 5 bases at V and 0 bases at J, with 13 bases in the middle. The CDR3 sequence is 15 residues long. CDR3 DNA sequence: TGTGCCAGCAGTGCTCACATGGGGATGAACACTGAAGCTTTCTTT. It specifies CASSAHMGMNTEAFF.

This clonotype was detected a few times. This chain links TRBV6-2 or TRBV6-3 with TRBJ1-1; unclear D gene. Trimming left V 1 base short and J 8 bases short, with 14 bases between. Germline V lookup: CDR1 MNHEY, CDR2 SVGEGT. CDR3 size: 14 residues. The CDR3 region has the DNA TGTGCCAGCAGTTACTTGGGCCACGAATCAGAAGCTTTCTTT. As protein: CASSYLGHESEAFF.

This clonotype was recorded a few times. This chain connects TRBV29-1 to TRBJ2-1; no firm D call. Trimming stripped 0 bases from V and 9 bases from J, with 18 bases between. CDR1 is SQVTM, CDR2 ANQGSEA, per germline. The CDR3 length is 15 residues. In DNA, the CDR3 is TGCAGCGTTGAAGATGGTAGGGATGAGCGTCGTGAGCAGTTCTTC. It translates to CSVEDGRDERREQFF.

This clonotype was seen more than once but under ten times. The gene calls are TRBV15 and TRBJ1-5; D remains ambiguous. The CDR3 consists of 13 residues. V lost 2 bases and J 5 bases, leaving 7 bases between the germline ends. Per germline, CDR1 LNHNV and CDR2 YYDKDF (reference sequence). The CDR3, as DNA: TGTGCCACCAGCAGACGGGAGGATCAGCCCCAGCATTTT. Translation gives CATSRREDQPQHF. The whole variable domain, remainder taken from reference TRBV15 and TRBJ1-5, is DAMVIQNPRYQVTQFGKPVTLSCSQTLNHNVMYWYQQKSSQAPKLLFHYYDKDFNNEADTPDNFQSRRPNTSFCFLDIRSPGLGDTAMYLCATSRREDQPQHFGDGTRLSIL.

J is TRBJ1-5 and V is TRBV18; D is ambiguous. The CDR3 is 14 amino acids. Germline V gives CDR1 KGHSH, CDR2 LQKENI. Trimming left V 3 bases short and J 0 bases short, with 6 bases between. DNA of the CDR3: TGTGCCAGCTCACCGACATATAGCAATCAGCCCCAGCATTTT. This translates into CASSPTYSNQPQHF.

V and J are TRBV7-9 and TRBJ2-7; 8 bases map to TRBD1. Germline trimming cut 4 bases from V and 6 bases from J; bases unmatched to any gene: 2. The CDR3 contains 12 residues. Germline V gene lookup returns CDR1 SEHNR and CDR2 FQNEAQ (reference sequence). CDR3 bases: TGTGCCAGCAGCTGGACAGGGCTCGAGCAGTACGTC. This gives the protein CASSWTGLEQYV.

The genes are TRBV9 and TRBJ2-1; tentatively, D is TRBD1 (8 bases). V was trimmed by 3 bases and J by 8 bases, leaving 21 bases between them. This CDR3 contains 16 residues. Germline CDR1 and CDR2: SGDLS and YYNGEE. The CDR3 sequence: CASSAYTTGGADEQFF. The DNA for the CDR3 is TGTGCCAGCAGCGCGTATACCACAGGGGGGGCCGATGAGCAGTTCTTC.

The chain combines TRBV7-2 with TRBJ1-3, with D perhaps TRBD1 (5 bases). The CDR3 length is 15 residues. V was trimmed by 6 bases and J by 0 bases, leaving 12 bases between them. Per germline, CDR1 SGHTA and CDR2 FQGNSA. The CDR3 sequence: CASRLRGDSGNTIYF. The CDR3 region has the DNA TGTGCCAGCAGACTACGGGGGGACTCTGGAAACACCATATATTTT.

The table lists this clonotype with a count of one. In DNA form, the CDR3 reads TGTGCCAGTACATTCACAGGGGGCCGTAATCAGCCCCAGCATTTT. This encodes CASTFTGGRNQPQHF. The V and J genes are TRBV19 and TRBJ1-5, with TRBD1 matching over 9 bases. This CDR3 spans 15 amino acids. Germline CDR1 reads LNHDA; CDR2 reads SQIVND (reference sequence). The V and J ends lost 7 bases and 4 bases, in that order; junction bases with no gene match: 8.

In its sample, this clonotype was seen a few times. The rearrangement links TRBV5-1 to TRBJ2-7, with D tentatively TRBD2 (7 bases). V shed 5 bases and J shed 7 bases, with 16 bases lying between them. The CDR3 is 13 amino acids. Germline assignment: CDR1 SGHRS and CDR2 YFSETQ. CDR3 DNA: TGCGCCAGCAGTTGGCGGGGGCCGGGAGAGCAGTACTTC. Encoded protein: CASSWRGPGEQYF.

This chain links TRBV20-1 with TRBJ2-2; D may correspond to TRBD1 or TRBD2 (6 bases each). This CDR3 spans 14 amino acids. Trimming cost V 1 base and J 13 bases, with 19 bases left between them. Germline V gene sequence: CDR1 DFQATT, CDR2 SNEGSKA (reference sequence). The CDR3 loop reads CSARAGAYSSGLFF. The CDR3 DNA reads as TGCAGTGCTAGAGCGGGGGCCTATTCATCCGGGCTGTTTTTT.

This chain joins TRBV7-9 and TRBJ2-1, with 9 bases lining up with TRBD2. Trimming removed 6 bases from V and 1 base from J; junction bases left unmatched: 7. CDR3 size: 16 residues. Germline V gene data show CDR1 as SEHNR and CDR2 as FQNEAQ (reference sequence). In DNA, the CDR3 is TGTGCCAGCAGATCCCCTAGCGGGGAATCCTACAATGAGCAGTTCTTC. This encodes CASRSPSGESYNEQFF.

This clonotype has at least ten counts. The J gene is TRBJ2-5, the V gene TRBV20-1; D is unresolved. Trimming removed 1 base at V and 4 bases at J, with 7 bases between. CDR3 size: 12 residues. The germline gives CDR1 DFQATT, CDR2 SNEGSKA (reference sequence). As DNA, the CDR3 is TGCAGTGCTAGAGCCCCCTCAGAGACCCAGTACTTC. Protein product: CSARAPSETQYF.

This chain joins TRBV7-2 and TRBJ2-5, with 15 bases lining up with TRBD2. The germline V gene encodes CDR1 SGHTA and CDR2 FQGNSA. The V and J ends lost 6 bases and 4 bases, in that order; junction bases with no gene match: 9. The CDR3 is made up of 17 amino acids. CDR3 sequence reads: CASRPQRTSGGGETQYF. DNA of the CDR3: TGTGCCAGCAGACCTCAGCGGACTAGCGGGGGGGGAGAGACCCAGTACTTC.

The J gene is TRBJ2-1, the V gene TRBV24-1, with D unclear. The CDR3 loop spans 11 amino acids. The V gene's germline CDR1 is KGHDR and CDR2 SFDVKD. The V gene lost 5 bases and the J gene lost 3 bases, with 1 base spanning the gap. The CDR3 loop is CATSGYNEQFF. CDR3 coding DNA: TGTGCCACCAGTGGCTACAATGAGCAGTTCTTC.

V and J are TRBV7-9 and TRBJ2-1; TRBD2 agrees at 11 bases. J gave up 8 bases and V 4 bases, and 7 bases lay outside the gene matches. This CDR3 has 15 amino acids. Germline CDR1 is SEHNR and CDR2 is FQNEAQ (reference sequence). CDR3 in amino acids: CASSSILAGGDEQFF. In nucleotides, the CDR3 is TGTGCCAGCAGCTCGATTCTAGCGGGGGGCGATGAGCAGTTCTTC.

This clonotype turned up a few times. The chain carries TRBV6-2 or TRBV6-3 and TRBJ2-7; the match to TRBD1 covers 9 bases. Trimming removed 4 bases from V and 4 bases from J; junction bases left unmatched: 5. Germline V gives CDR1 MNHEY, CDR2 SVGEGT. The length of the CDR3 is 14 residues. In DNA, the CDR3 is TGTGCCAGCAGTTCGGGACAGGGATTATACGAGCAGTACGTC. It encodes CASSSGQGLYEQYV.

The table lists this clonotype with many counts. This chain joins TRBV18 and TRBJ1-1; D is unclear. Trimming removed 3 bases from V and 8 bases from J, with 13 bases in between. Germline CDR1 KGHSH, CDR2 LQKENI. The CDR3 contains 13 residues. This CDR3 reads CASSPPVRKEAFF. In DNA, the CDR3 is TGTGCCAGCTCACCGCCCGTGCGGAAAGAAGCTTTCTTT.